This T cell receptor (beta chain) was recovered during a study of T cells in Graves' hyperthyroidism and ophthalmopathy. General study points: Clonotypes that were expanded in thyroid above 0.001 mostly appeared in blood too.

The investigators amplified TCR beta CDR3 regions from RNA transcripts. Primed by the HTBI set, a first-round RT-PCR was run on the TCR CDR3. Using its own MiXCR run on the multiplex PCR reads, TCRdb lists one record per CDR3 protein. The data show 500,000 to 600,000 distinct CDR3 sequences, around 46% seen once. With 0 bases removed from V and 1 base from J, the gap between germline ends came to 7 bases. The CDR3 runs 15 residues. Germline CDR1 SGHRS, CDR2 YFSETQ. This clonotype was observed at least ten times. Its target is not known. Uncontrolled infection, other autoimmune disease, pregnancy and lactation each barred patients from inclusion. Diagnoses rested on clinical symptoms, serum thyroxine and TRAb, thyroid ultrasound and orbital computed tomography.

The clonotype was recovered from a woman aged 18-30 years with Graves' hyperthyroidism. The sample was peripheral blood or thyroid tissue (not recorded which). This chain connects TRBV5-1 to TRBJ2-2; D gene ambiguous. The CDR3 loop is CASSLVVGNTGELFF. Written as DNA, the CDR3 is TGCGCCAGCAGCTTGGTTGTTGGGAACACCGGGGAGCTGTTTTTT. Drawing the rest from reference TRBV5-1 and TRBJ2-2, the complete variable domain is KAGVTQTPRYLIKTRGQQVTLSCSPISGHRSVSWYQQTPGQGLQFLFEYFSETQRNKGNFPGRFSGRQFSNSRSEMNVSTLELGDSALYLCASSLVVGNTGELFFGEGSRLTVL.